The 22 T cell receptor beta chains listed next were all sequenced from one sample in a study of patients and donors after allogeneic stem cell transplantation. Each CDR3 protein gets one entry after TCRdb re-called the RT-PCR reads with MiXCR. The sample shows 3,900 or so distinct CDR3 sequences, about a sixth of them seen only once. Sequences were obtained from blood, either unsorted or a sorted T cell fraction (not recorded which). The receptors were gathered from a human donor who was either an allogeneic HSCT recipient or a stem cell or donor lymphocyte infusion donor (not recorded which). It is not recorded whose cells these are; they may come from a transplant donor.

The chain joins TRBV11-2 to TRBJ2-7; D may be TRBD2 (5 bases). Trimming removed 1 base at V and 1 base at J, with 8 bases between. The CDR3 totals 14 residues. Per the germline V gene, CDR1 is SGHAT and CDR2 is FQNNGV. CDR3 sequence: CASSLGGGSYEQYF. DNA of the CDR3: TGTGCCAGCAGCTTAGGTGGAGGTTCCTACGAGCAGTACTTC.

This clonotype showed up many times. V usage is TRBV11-2 and J usage is TRBJ1-5, with TRBD1 identical over 9 bases. Looked up from germline, CDR1 is SGHAT and CDR2 is FQNNGV. After removal of 2 bases from V and 6 bases from J, the junction contained 2 bases not matched to a gene. The CDR3 sequence is 14 residues long. CDR3 nucleotide sequence: TGTGCCAGCAGCTTAACGGACAGGGGTCAGCCCCAGCATTTT. Translation gives CASSLTDRGQPQHF.

This clonotype was detected only a few times. The gene calls are TRBV20-1 and TRBJ1-5; D not certain. Looked up from germline, CDR1 is DFQATT and CDR2 is SNEGSKA (reference sequence). The CDR3 loop spans 12 amino acids. The V and J ends lost 3 bases and 1 base respectively, with 4 bases between them. In DNA form, the CDR3 reads TGCAGTGCTAGCAGAAGCAATCAGCCCCAGCATTTT. Amino acids: CSASRSNQPQHF.

The chain recombines TRBV5-1 with TRBJ2-7; the match to TRBD1 covers 7 bases. Germline CDR1 is SGHRS and CDR2 is YFSETQ. The CDR3 extends over 14 amino acids. V gave up 4 bases and J gave up 6 bases; unmatched junction bases: 10. CDR3 DNA sequence: TGCGCCAGCAGCCCCGGGACAGAGGGTCTCGAGCAGTACTTC. This gives the protein CASSPGTEGLEQYF. Full variable domain (missing parts from reference TRBV5-1 and TRBJ2-7): KAGVTQTPRYLIKTRGQQVTLSCSPISGHRSVSWYQQTPGQGLQFLFEYFSETQRNKGNFPGRFSGRQFSNSRSEMNVSTLELGDSALYLCASSPGTEGLEQYFGPGTRLTVT.

The chain has TRBV5-1 and TRBJ1-2; 9 bases match TRBD1. CDR1 and CDR2 (germline): SGHRS, YFSETQ. V trimming: 4 bases; J trimming: 5 bases; junction bases outside the gene matches: 18. This CDR3 is built from 18 residues. The chain's CDR3 is CASSPTLSRTGDSYGYTF. The CDR3, as DNA: TGCGCCAGCAGCCCTACTCTATCCAGGACAGGGGACAGTTATGGCTACACCTTC.

This clonotype was counted many times. CDR3 DNA sequence: TGCAGCGTTGCCGAATTCAACACTGAAGCTTTCTTT. Translated, it gives CSVAEFNTEAFF. The chain combines TRBV29-1 with TRBJ1-1; D is unresolved. CDR1 is SQVTM, CDR2 ANQGSEA, per germline. This CDR3 has 12 residues. Trimming removed 4 bases at V and 2 bases at J, with 8 bases between.

The rearrangement joins TRBV7-2 to TRBJ2-3, with 12 positions matching TRBD2. The CDR3 totals 16 residues. From germline, CDR1 is SGHTA and CDR2 FQGNSA. J gave up 4 bases and V 5 bases, and 7 bases lay outside the gene matches. The CDR3 bases are TGTGCCAGCAGCAAACTAGCGGGGGGACCTCCAGATACGCAGTATTTT. It is translated as CASSKLAGGPPDTQYF.

This chain joins TRBV19 and TRBJ1-2; 8 nucleotides line up with TRBD1. Germline loops: CDR1 LNHDA, CDR2 SQIVND (reference sequence). With 5 bases clipped from V and 7 bases from J, the junction kept 9 bases outside the gene matches. The CDR3 extends over 14 amino acids. The CDR3 DNA sequence: TGTGCCAGTAGTCCATACCGGGACAGGCCTGGCTACACCTTC. Translation: CASSPYRDRPGYTF. The variable domain in full, completed from reference TRBV19 and TRBJ1-2, reads DGGITQSPKYLFRKEGQNVTLSCEQNLNHDAMYWYRQDPGQGLRLIYYSQIVNDFQKGDIAEGYSVSREKKESFPLTVTSAQKNPTAFYLCASSPYRDRPGYTFGSGTRLTVV.

The gene calls are TRBV2 and TRBJ2-1; TRBD2 matches 14 bases. This CDR3 is built from 15 residues. V lost 6 bases to trimming and J lost 4 bases; unmatched junction nucleotides: 2. Germline V CDR1 and CDR2: SNHLY, FYNNEI. As DNA, the CDR3 is TGTGCCAGCAGCGGACTAGCGGGGGGTTACAATGAGCAGTTCTTC. This encodes CASSGLAGGYNEQFF.

This clonotype is a singleton in its sample. The chain links TRBV5-1 to TRBJ1-1; the D is unclear. CDR1 is SGHRS, CDR2 YFSETQ, per germline. Trimming stripped 2 bases from V and 2 bases from J, with 16 bases between. The CDR3 has 16 residues. The CDR3 region is CASSFDRRPINTEAFF. The CDR3 nucleotides read TGCGCCAGCAGCTTTGATAGGAGGCCAATCAACACTGAAGCTTTCTTT.

This clonotype showed up just once. Sequence at one end of the junction differs from germline and may be a read error. J is TRBJ2-1 and V is TRBV5-5, with 10 bases that match TRBD2. Per the germline V gene, CDR1 is SGHKS and CDR2 is YYEKEE (reference sequence). The CDR3 totals 15 residues. The CDR3 is CASSLVLAGAREQLF. DNA of the CDR3: TGTGCCAGCAGCTTGGTCCTAGCGGGAGCCCGTGAGCAGCTCTTC.

This clonotype was detected a few times. The chain joins TRBV7-6 to TRBJ2-7; D unresolved. The CDR3 is 14 amino acids. Germline CDR1 and CDR2: SGHVS and FNYEAQ. V lost 1 base to trimming and J lost 6 bases, with 13 bases between them. The CDR3 protein is CASSLGFGSFEQYF. Written as DNA, the CDR3 is TGTGCCAGCAGCTTAGGTTTCGGAAGTTTCGAGCAGTACTTC.

This clonotype was counted only a few times. V usage is TRBV5-1 and J usage is TRBJ2-3, with 7 positions matching TRBD2. With V trimmed by 4 bases and J by 1 base, 6 bases remained unmatched. The CDR3 spans 15 residues. Germline CDR1 and CDR2: SGHRS and YFSETQ. The CDR3: CASSTGLLGTDTQYF. The CDR3 DNA follows: TGCGCCAGCAGCACGGGACTACTCGGCACAGATACGCAGTATTTT. Drawing the rest from reference TRBV5-1 and TRBJ2-3, the complete variable domain is KAGVTQTPRYLIKTRGQQVTLSCSPISGHRSVSWYQQTPGQGLQFLFEYFSETQRNKGNFPGRFSGRQFSNSRSEMNVSTLELGDSALYLCASSTGLLGTDTQYFGPGTRLTVL.

In this sample, this clonotype turned up many times. The J gene is TRBJ2-7, the V gene TRBV10-3, with no clear D. This CDR3 region has 15 residues. The V and J ends lost 3 bases and 5 bases respectively, with 17 bases between them. Germline assignment: CDR1 ENHRY and CDR2 SYGVKD. In DNA form, the CDR3 reads TGTGCCATCAGTGATTATCAGGCTAGTTACGACGAGCAGTACTTC. This gives the protein CAISDYQASYDEQYF.

The table lists this clonotype with a few counts. The chain carries TRBV4-1 and TRBJ1-3, with 9 bases lining up with TRBD1. J gave up 3 bases and V 4 bases, and 1 base lay outside the gene matches. CDR1 is MGHRA, CDR2 YSYEKL, per germline. This CDR3 has 14 residues. CDR3 in DNA: TGCGCCAGCAGCCCGGGACAGGGTGGAAACACCATATATTTT. Its protein product is CASSPGQGGNTIYF.

This clonotype was observed once. V usage is TRBV2 and J usage is TRBJ2-4; the D gene is possibly TRBD2 (7 bases). Germline CDR1 is SNHLY and CDR2 is FYNNEI. Trimming pared 11 bases from V and 4 bases from J, leaving 15 bases between. This CDR3 comprises 13 residues. CDR3 amino acids: CAGGGVVKNIQYF. The CDR3 DNA follows: TGTGCCGGAGGGGGGGTAGTGAAAAACATTCAGTACTTC. The full variable domain, in which reference TRBV2 and TRBJ2-4 provide the parts outside the CDR3, is EPEVTQTPSHQVTQMGQEVILRCVPISNHLYFYWYRQILGQKVEFLVSFYNNEISEKSEIFDDQFSVERPDGSNFTLKIRSTKLEDSAMYFCAGGGVVKNIQYFGAGTRLSVL.

This clonotype is classed as large. The chain carries TRBV10-3 and TRBJ1-2; TRBD1 agrees at 7 bases. Germline V gene sequence: CDR1 ENHRY, CDR2 SYGVKD. This CDR3 comprises 13 residues. V lost 8 bases and J lost 5; bases outside the gene matches: 8. The CDR3 DNA reads as TGTGCCATCCGGGACAGCCTATTTTATGGCTACACCTTC. It encodes CAIRDSLFYGYTF.

The chain uses TRBV4-1 and TRBJ1-4; D unresolved. Trimming took 0 bases from V and 0 from J, leaving 8 bases between them. Germline loops: CDR1 MGHRA, CDR2 YSYEKL. This CDR3 has 16 residues. Written as DNA, the CDR3 is TGCGCCAGCAGCCAAGATCCGGTTACAACTAATGAAAAACTGTTTTTT. Its translation is CASSQDPVTTNEKLFF.

The chain couples TRBV7-9 to TRBJ1-2, with D uncertain. The CDR3 extends over 15 amino acids. V lost 1 base to trimming and J lost 4 bases, with 13 bases between them. Germline V lookup: CDR1 SEHNR, CDR2 FQNEAQ (reference sequence). The CDR3 nucleotides are TGTGCCAGCAGCTTAGGGGCAGAATTCCGCTATGGCTACACCTTC. Encoded protein: CASSLGAEFRYGYTF.

The genes are TRBV2 and TRBJ2-7, with D perhaps TRBD2 (7 bases). This CDR3 has 12 amino acids. Per the germline V gene, CDR1 is SNHLY and CDR2 is FYNNEI. V lost 6 bases to trimming and J lost 12 bases, with 18 bases between them. The CDR3 region has the DNA TGTGCCAGCAGGTACCAGGGAGGGGGACGGTACTTC. Translated, it gives CASRYQGGGRYF.

This clonotype was observed a handful of times. The CDR3 DNA follows: TGTGCCAGCAGTTTAGCCTTCACTAGCGGGAGGAACTACGAGCAGTACTTC. Protein sequence: CASSLAFTSGRNYEQYF. This chain uses TRBV12-3 or TRBV12-4 with TRBJ2-7, with 12 bases matching TRBD2. This CDR3 contains 17 residues. V was pared by 0 bases and J by 3 bases, with 6 bases of the junction left unmatched.

Only a few counts were recorded for this clonotype. CDR3 sequence: CASSNRGVYEQYF. CDR3 in DNA: TGTGCCAGCAGTAACCGGGGGGTGTACGAGCAGTACTTC. The chain uses TRBV6-1 and TRBJ2-7, with 7 bases that match TRBD2. CDR1 and CDR2 (germline): MNHNS, SASEGT. V shed 5 bases and J 4 bases; nucleotides not matched to a gene: 5. The CDR3 has 13 amino acids.